This TCR beta chain was retrieved from a study of tumor-infiltrating lymphocytes in localized non-small cell lung cancer. Study-wide results and limits: Available tissue quantity limited TCR sequencing to a patient subset. Tumors had more T cell infiltration than uninvolved lung, per TCRbeta sequencing and CD3 counts. T-cell fraction did not differ between immunotypes IM1 and IM2. Different pieces of the same tissue went to different assays, confounding technical variation with intratumor heterogeneity.

Clones were read by immunoSEQ multiplex PCR, and TCRdb kept only the in-frame ones, dropping some. The table lists roughly 24,000 clones, approximately 64% of them singletons. A word on this clone: The antigen is not known.

Germline CDR1 SQVTM, CDR2 ANQGSEA. The V and J ends lost 4 bases and 7 bases respectively, with 14 bases between them. This CDR3 spans 13 amino acids. The sample consisted of lung tumor tissue. The rearrangement uses TRBV29-1 and TRBJ1-5; D possibly corresponds to TRBD1 (5 bases). This receptor was obtained from a human donor with non-small cell lung cancer. The chain's CDR3 is CSVGIEGRQPQHF. Written as DNA, the CDR3 is TGCAGCGTTGGAATTGAGGGGAGACAGCCCCAGCATTTT.